This T cell receptor (beta chain) was observed in a study of a mutant IDH1 vaccine in newly diagnosed glioma. Looking at the study overall: Of the patients given treatment, roughly 60% were male and about 38% were female, and a mean age of roughly 40 years was recorded. Patients arrived already treated with radiotherapy, temozolomide, or both, most having had both.

Germline CDR1 and CDR2: MDHEN and SYDVKM. V lost 3 bases and J 0 bases, leaving 16 bases between the germline ends. CDR3 size: 17 residues. Worth noting for this clone: What it binds is not known.

The time point denotes: week 5, during vaccination. Topical imiquimod was applied with each vaccine dose, which held 300 ug of mutant IDH1 20-mer peptide. Profiling relied on immunoSEQ multiplex PCR, and the TCRdb table lists in-frame clones only, not all of them. The sample shows some 60,000 clones, around 89% of them seen only once. The specimen comprised PBMCs, sampled from a glioma patient whose treatment included an IDH1 peptide vaccine. The receptor was derived from a woman aged 40 to 50 with glioma. The chain employs TRBV28 and TRBJ2-3; D is undetermined. DNA of the CDR3: TGTGCCAGCAGTTTGGACGGAAGTGCAACTAGCACAGATACGCAGTATTTT. Protein: CASSLDGSATSTDTQYF.